This TCR beta chain was identified during a study of vaccination effects on CD4 cells after COVID-19. Study information: Sampling occurred a median 72 days post second dose, range 14 to 241. Regarding the study as a whole: Of the vaccine-induced clones from healthy vaccinees, merely 1 of 255 recognized common cold coronaviruses as well.

Germline V CDR1 and CDR2: MDHEN, SYDVKM. The CDR3 totals 16 residues. Trimming left V 5 bases short and J 0 bases short, with 14 bases between. As concerns this clone: Its matching antigen is unknown.

ViraFEST used viral peptide pools to expand antigen-specific CD4+ T cells before sequencing. After more than 8 days in culture, the CD4+ T cells were isolated. BNT162b2 vaccine or mRNA-1273 vaccine was given to participants in two doses. Sequencing used immunoSEQ multiplex PCR; TCRdb keeps in-frame clones, though not all of them. The sample lists 60,000 to 90,000 clones, about 81% occurring once. The specimen comprised CD4+ T cells from PBMCs cultured with HCoV-229E spike peptides, sampled after COVID-19 vaccination. The chain couples TRBV28 to TRBJ1-5; D not certain. The source is a human donor who received a COVID-19 vaccine. The CDR3 bases are TGTGCCAGCAGTCTAGACATGGGGAATAGCAATCAGCCCCAGCATTTT. It codes for CASSLDMGNSNQPQHF.